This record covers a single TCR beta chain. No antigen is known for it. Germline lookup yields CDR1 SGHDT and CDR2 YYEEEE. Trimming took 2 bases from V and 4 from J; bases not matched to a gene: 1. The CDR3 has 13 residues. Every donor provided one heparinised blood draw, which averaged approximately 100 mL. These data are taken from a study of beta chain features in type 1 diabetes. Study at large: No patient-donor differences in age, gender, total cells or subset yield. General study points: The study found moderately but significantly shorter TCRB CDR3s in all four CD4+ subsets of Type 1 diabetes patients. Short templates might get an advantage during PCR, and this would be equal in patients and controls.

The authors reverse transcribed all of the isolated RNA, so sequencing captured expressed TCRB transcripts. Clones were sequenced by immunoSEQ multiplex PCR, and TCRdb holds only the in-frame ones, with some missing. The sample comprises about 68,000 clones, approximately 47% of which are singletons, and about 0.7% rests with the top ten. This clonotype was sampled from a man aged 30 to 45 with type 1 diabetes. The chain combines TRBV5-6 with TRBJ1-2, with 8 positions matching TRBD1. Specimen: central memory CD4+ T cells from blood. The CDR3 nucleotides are TGTGCCAGCAGCTTCGGGACAGGCTATGGCTACACCTTC. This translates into CASSFGTGYGYTF.